These 32 T cell receptor beta chains originate from one sample sequenced in a study of PD-L1 blockade in urothelial cancer. The repertoire was sequenced with immunoSEQ multiplex PCR; TCRdb's copy has only in-frame clones and lacks some. There are more than 80,000 clones in the sample; about 81% occur only once, and 8% to 10% lies in the top ten. The specimen comprised PBMCs, sampled around atezolizumab (anti-PD-L1) treatment. These receptors all come from a man aged 70 or older with urothelial cancer.

The chain uses TRBV5-5 and TRBJ2-7, with 8 bases that match TRBD1. The J segment lost 3 bases and the V segment lost 4 bases, leaving 3 bases of the junction unmatched. Germline CDR1 is SGHKS and CDR2 is YYEKEE (reference sequence). The CDR3 runs 13 residues. CDR3 sequence reads: CASSRDRLYEQYF. The CDR3 region has the DNA TGTGCCAGCAGCCGGGACAGGCTCTACGAGCAGTACTTC.

The J gene is TRBJ1-5, the V gene TRBV10-3; 10 bases match TRBD1. The CDR3 runs 15 residues. Germline CDR1 reads ENHRY; CDR2 reads SYGVKD. V shed 3 bases, J shed 6 bases, and the junction held 5 bases outside the gene matches. CDR3 region: CAISDPTGGGQPQHF. CDR3 DNA: TGTGCCATCAGTGACCCGACAGGGGGCGGTCAGCCCCAGCATTTT.

The V call is TRBV18, the J call TRBJ1-1, with 7 positions matching TRBD1. The CDR3 runs 14 residues. V dropped 4 bases and J dropped 5; count of bases not matched to a gene: 7. Germline CDR1 reads KGHSH; CDR2 reads LQKENI. As DNA, the CDR3 is TGTGCCAGCTCACTTTTACAGGGGAGGACTGAAGCTTTCTTT. As protein: CASSLLQGRTEAFF.

The chain has TRBV7-2 and TRBJ1-1, with 7 bases aligning to TRBD1. J gave up 2 bases and V 6 bases, and 12 bases lay outside the gene matches. Germline values: CDR1 SGHTA, CDR2 FQGNSA. The CDR3 is made up of 16 amino acids. In nucleotides, the CDR3 is TGTGCCAGCAGGACTCACCCCGGGACAGCTAACACTGAAGCTTTCTTT. Translated, it gives CASRTHPGTANTEAFF.

This chain links TRBV19 with TRBJ2-7; D not resolved. The CDR3 has 14 residues. The germline V gene encodes CDR1 LNHDA and CDR2 SQIVND (reference sequence). V lost 2 bases to trimming and J lost 2 bases, with 10 bases between them. The CDR3 nucleotides are TGTGCCAGTAGTATATCGACACCCGCCTACGAGCAGTACTTC. Protein sequence: CASSISTPAYEQYF. The full variable domain, with the rest looked up from reference TRBV19 and TRBJ2-7, is DGGITQSPKYLFRKEGQNVTLSCEQNLNHDAMYWYRQDPGQGLRLIYYSQIVNDFQKGDIAEGYSVSREKKESFPLTVTSAQKNPTAFYLCASSISTPAYEQYFGPGTRLTVT.

This clone was seen a handful of times. The chain links TRBV11-2 to TRBJ2-7, with D possibly being TRBD1 (5 bases). Germline CDR1 SGHAT, CDR2 FQNNGV. CDR3 length: 13 amino acids. Trimming shortened V by 5 bases and J by 7 bases, and 15 bases separated the two germline ends. CDR3 coding DNA: TGTGCCAGCAGCCCCAAACAGGCCTTGGAGCAGTACTTC. Amino acid sequence: CASSPKQALEQYF. The full variable domain, its missing parts supplied by reference TRBV11-2 and TRBJ2-7, is EAGVAQSPRYKIIEKRQSVAFWCNPISGHATLYWYQQILGQGPKLLIQFQNNGVVDDSQLPKDRFSAERLKGVDSTLKIQPAKLEDSAVYLCASSPKQALEQYFGPGTRLTVT.

J is TRBJ2-7 and V is TRBV19; maybe TRBD2 (7 bases). This CDR3 has 12 amino acids. Germline loops: CDR1 LNHDA, CDR2 SQIVND (reference sequence). V dropped 6 bases and J dropped 5 bases, with 11 bases sitting between them. The CDR3 DNA follows: TGTGCCAGTAGACAGGGAGGGGACGAGCAGTACTTC. Protein: CASRQGGDEQYF.

This chain uses TRBV5-8 with TRBJ2-7, with a tentative D call TRBD2 (5 bases). CDR3 length equals 14 residues. The ends were cut back, 2 bases at V and 2 bases at J, with 11 bases in the middle. Germline V gives CDR1 SGHTS, CDR2 YDEGEE. CDR3 protein: CASSFPHGAYEQYF. CDR3 bases: TGTGCCAGCAGCTTTCCTCACGGGGCCTACGAGCAGTACTTC.

A remark on this clone: A far larger clone is only one base removed, so a read error is likely. Other DNA sequences in this sample translate to the same CDR3. The rearrangement uses TRBV27 and TRBJ1-1; 8 bases are a match to TRBD1. The CDR3 runs to 15 residues. The germline V gene encodes CDR1 MNHEY and CDR2 SMNVEV (reference sequence). The V and J ends lost 6 bases and 5 bases, in that order; junction bases with no gene match: 11. This CDR3 reads CASSLGQGALTEAFF. The CDR3 DNA is TGTGCCAGCAGCCTGGGGCAGGGGGCGCTTACTGAAGCTTTCTTT.

The chain couples TRBV7-2 to TRBJ2-3; D is possibly TRBD1 (8 bases). Germline CDR1 is SGHTA and CDR2 is FQGNSA. The V and J ends lost 8 bases and 2 bases respectively, with 17 bases between them. This CDR3 region has 15 residues. CDR3 region: CASGQGLYLTDTQYF. The CDR3 DNA follows: TGTGCCAGCGGACAGGGACTATACCTCACAGATACGCAGTATTTT.

The chain employs TRBV7-9 and TRBJ2-7, with a tentative D call TRBD1 (5 bases). CDR1 and CDR2 from the germline V gene are SEHNR and FQNEAQ (reference sequence). V dropped 2 bases and J dropped 6 bases, with 17 bases sitting between them. The CDR3 is made up of 15 amino acids. CDR3 DNA sequence: TGTGCCAGCAGCTTATCTTCAGGGTCTGTGGCCGAGCAGTACTTC. Translation gives CASSLSSGSVAEQYF. The full variable domain, in which reference TRBV7-9 and TRBJ2-7 provide the parts outside the CDR3, is DTGVSQNPRHKITKRGQNVTFRCDPISEHNRLYWYRQTLGQGPEFLTYFQNEAQLEKSRLLSDRFSAERPKGSFSTLEIQRTEQGDSAMYLCASSLSSGSVAEQYFGPGTRLTVT.

V usage is TRBV7-6 and J usage is TRBJ1-5; 8 bases line up with TRBD1. The CDR3 length is 15 residues. Germline values: CDR1 SGHVS, CDR2 FNYEAQ. Losses at the gene ends were 5 bases for V and 1 base for J; bases not matched to a gene: 4. The CDR3 coding sequence is TGTGCCAGCAGCCAAACAGGGGGGAGCAATCAGCCCCAGCATTTT. The encoded protein is CASSQTGGSNQPQHF.

J is TRBJ2-3 and V is TRBV10-3; weak D call: TRBD2 (6 bases). Germline V gene sequence: CDR1 ENHRY, CDR2 SYGVKD. Trimming cost V 4 bases and J 4 bases, with 9 bases left between them. CDR3 length equals 13 residues. CDR3 sequence: CAISVGRSDTQYF. The CDR3 coding sequence is TGTGCCATCAGTGTAGGGAGGTCAGATACGCAGTATTTT.

The rearrangement links TRBV5-1 to TRBJ2-7; 9 bases fit TRBD1. Germline CDR1 is SGHRS and CDR2 is YFSETQ. V was clipped by 0 bases and J by 5 bases; unmatched bases: 6. The CDR3 is 15 residues long. CDR3 amino acids: CASSLVQGAVDEQYF. CDR3 sequence (DNA): TGCGCCAGCAGCTTGGTACAGGGGGCAGTCGACGAGCAGTACTTC.

This clone showed up just a few times. V is TRBV5-4 and J is TRBJ1-2; possibly TRBD1 for D (5 bases). Germline loops: CDR1 SGHNT, CDR2 YYREEE (reference sequence). The V gene lost 0 bases and the J gene lost 8 bases, with 17 bases spanning the gap. The CDR3 extends over 15 amino acids. For the CDR3, the DNA is TGTGCCAGCAGCTTGGATGGGAGGGGCGTAGGCGGCTACACCTTC. Amino acids: CASSLDGRGVGGYTF.

The chain is built from TRBV6-1 and TRBJ1-1; no definite D call. This CDR3 is built from 15 residues. V gave up 4 bases and J gave up 0 bases, with 12 bases separating them. In germline, CDR1 is MNHNS, CDR2 SASEGT. CDR3 DNA: TGTGCCAGCAGTGCAGCGGGAGGTTTGAACACTGAAGCTTTCTTT. Protein: CASSAAGGLNTEAFF.

The rearrangement joins TRBV6-1 to TRBJ1-6, with 8 bases identical to TRBD1. Looked up from germline, CDR1 is MNHNS and CDR2 is SASEGT. CDR3 length: 15 residues. With V trimmed by 2 bases and J by 10 bases, 7 bases remained unmatched. CDR3 sequence (DNA): TGTGCCAGCAGTGAAATGGGACAGGCTGGATCACCCCTCCACTTT. Translation gives CASSEMGQAGSPLHF.

The chain combines TRBV27 with TRBJ2-4; D is perhaps TRBD2 (5 bases). V lost 2 bases and J 1 base, leaving 9 bases between the germline ends. The CDR3 loop spans 15 amino acids. Germline V gene sequence: CDR1 MNHEY, CDR2 SMNVEV (reference sequence). The CDR3 nucleotides read TGTGCCAGCAGTTTAGAGCCGGGGGCCAAAAACATTCAGTACTTC. Protein product: CASSLEPGAKNIQYF.

The chain has TRBV5-4 and TRBJ2-1; 8 nucleotides match TRBD1. The CDR3 is 17 amino acids. Germline CDR1 reads SGHNT; CDR2 reads YYREEE (reference sequence). The V and J ends lost 4 bases and 3 bases, in that order; junction bases with no gene match: 12. This CDR3 is CASSVLTGAHFYNEQFF. CDR3 sequence (DNA): TGTGCCAGCAGCGTATTGACAGGGGCCCACTTCTACAATGAGCAGTTCTTC.

This clone was counted between two and nine times. The rearrangement joins TRBV6-5 to TRBJ1-1, with 7 positions matching TRBD1. J was trimmed by 1 base and V by 6 bases; bases with no gene match: 5. This CDR3 has 14 amino acids. The germline V gene has CDR1 MNHEY and CDR2 SVGAGI. The CDR3 region is CASRPGTENTEAFF. The CDR3 bases are TGTGCCAGCAGACCCGGGACAGAGAACACTGAAGCTTTCTTT.

The J gene is TRBJ2-3, the V gene TRBV27; D possibly corresponds to TRBD2 (7 bases). This CDR3 has 17 amino acids. V lost 5 bases and J 6 bases, leaving 24 bases between the germline ends. From germline, CDR1 is MNHEY and CDR2 SMNVEV (reference sequence). This chain's CDR3 is CASSQRSGGRDRDTQYF. Written as DNA, the CDR3 is TGTGCCAGCAGTCAAAGGTCCGGGGGGCGCGATCGTGATACGCAGTATTTT.

This clone was detected once. V gene TRBV7-9 combines with J gene TRBJ2-7, with TRBD1 identical over 8 bases. Per the germline V gene, CDR1 is SEHNR and CDR2 is FQNEAQ (reference sequence). This CDR3 contains 19 residues. The trim removed 5 bases at V and 3 bases at J, leaving 21 bases unmatched. In DNA, the CDR3 is TGTGCCAGCAGCATGGCAGGGGGCGCGGGAATTGACTCCCACTACGAGCAGTACTTC. Residues: CASSMAGGAGIDSHYEQYF.

The V and J genes are TRBV5-4 and TRBJ1-4; unclear D gene. Germline V gene lookup returns CDR1 SGHNT and CDR2 YYREEE (reference sequence). V lost 3 bases and J lost 6, with 18 bases in between. The CDR3 is 16 residues long. Written as DNA, the CDR3 is TGTGCCAGCAGCTCTTCCAGGTCGGCCGGGGATGAAAAACTGTTTTTT. This gives the protein CASSSSRSAGDEKLFF.

CDR3 nucleotides: TGTGCCAGTACGAATAGAGGTACCCGGGAAAATGGTCAGCCCCAGCATTTT. Its protein is CASTNRGTRENGQPQHF. The rearrangement uses TRBV19 and TRBJ1-5; no clear D gene. The V gene lost 7 bases and the J gene lost 6 bases, with 25 bases spanning the gap. This CDR3 contains 17 residues. CDR1 and CDR2 (germline): LNHDA, SQIVND (reference sequence).

The chain carries TRBV5-6 and TRBJ1-6, with D tentatively TRBD1 (5 bases). V was clipped by 0 bases and J by 9 bases, with 16 bases between them. The CDR3 consists of 16 residues. In germline, CDR1 is SGHDT, CDR2 YYEEEE. CDR3 region: CASSLALSRVGSPLHF. The DNA of the CDR3 is TGTGCCAGCAGCTTGGCTCTGTCCAGGGTGGGTTCACCCCTCCACTTT. Supplemented by reference TRBV5-6 and TRBJ1-6, the full variable domain reads DAGVTQSPTHLIKTRGQQVTLRCSPKSGHDTVSWYQQALGQGPQFIFQYYEEEERQRGNFPDRFSGHQFPNYSSELNVNALLLGDSALYLCASSLALSRVGSPLHFGNGTRLTVT.

The chain has TRBV7-2 and TRBJ2-5; D is perhaps TRBD1 (6 bases). V gave up 11 bases and J gave up 5 bases, with 18 bases separating them. The CDR3 covers 13 residues. The germline gives CDR1 SGHTA, CDR2 FQGNSA. Written as DNA, the CDR3 is TGTGCCTCCGCATGGACAGTAAGGGAGACCCAGTACTTC. Protein sequence: CASAWTVRETQYF.

The V and J genes are TRBV18 and TRBJ1-1, with D possibly matching TRBD1 (5 bases). The CDR3 spans 14 residues. Per the germline V gene, CDR1 is KGHSH and CDR2 is LQKENI. Trimming took 6 bases from V and 3 from J, leaving 14 bases between them. CDR3 sequence reads: CASSPQGWDTEAFF. In DNA, the CDR3 is TGTGCCAGCTCCCCCCAGGGATGGGACACTGAAGCTTTCTTT. The full variable domain, with the rest looked up from reference TRBV18 and TRBJ1-1, is NAGVMQNPRHLVRRRGQEARLRCSPMKGHSHVYWYRQLPEEGLKFMVYLQKENIIDESGMPKERFSAEFPKEGPSILRIQQVVRGDSAAYFCASSPQGWDTEAFFGQGTRLTVV.

The rearrangement joins TRBV2 to TRBJ1-5; 9 bases line up with TRBD1. The V segment lost 6 bases and the J segment 0 bases; nucleotides outside the gene matches: 6. The CDR3 totals 16 residues. The V gene's germline CDR1 is SNHLY and CDR2 FYNNEI. The chain's CDR3 is CASSHRGRLSNQPQHF. CDR3 nucleotides: TGTGCCAGCAGCCACAGGGGGCGCCTTAGCAATCAGCCCCAGCATTTT.

The chain employs TRBV7-9 and TRBJ1-1; 10 positions match TRBD1. CDR3 length: 18 residues. The ends lost 5 bases at V and 2 bases at J; junction bases unmatched: 14. CDR1 and CDR2 from the germline V gene are SEHNR and FQNEAQ (reference sequence). The CDR3: CASSPRPGTGDPNTEAFF. The CDR3 DNA reads as TGTGCCAGCAGCCCGCGTCCCGGGACAGGGGACCCAAACACTGAAGCTTTCTTT. The full variable domain, in which reference TRBV7-9 and TRBJ1-1 provide the parts outside the CDR3, is DTGVSQNPRHKITKRGQNVTFRCDPISEHNRLYWYRQTLGQGPEFLTYFQNEAQLEKSRLLSDRFSAERPKGSFSTLEIQRTEQGDSAMYLCASSPRPGTGDPNTEAFFGQGTRLTVV.

This chain uses TRBV5-6 with TRBJ2-1; TRBD2 matches 7 bases. CDR3 size: 16 residues. CDR1 SGHDT and CDR2 YYEEEE come from the germline V gene. J was trimmed by 1 base and V by 4 bases; bases with no gene match: 8. DNA of the CDR3: TGTGCCAGCAGCACCCGCGGGGGTACGTCCTACAATGAGCAGTTCTTC. Encoded protein: CASSTRGGTSYNEQFF.

This rearrangement joins TRBV29-1 to TRBJ1-1; D perhaps matches TRBD1 (5 bases). V was trimmed by 7 bases and J by 1 base, leaving 13 bases between them. CDR1 is SQVTM, CDR2 ANQGSEA, per germline. The CDR3 length is 13 residues. DNA for the CDR3: TGCAGCGCCGGGGGTAGCAGGAACACTGAAGCTTTCTTT. Amino acids: CSAGGSRNTEAFF.

V usage is TRBV4-1 and J usage is TRBJ2-1; D remains unclear. The length of the CDR3 is 16 residues. The V gene lost 0 bases and the J gene lost 3 bases, with 12 bases spanning the gap. The germline gives CDR1 MGHRA, CDR2 YSYEKL. The CDR3 spells CASSQDNRVIYNEQFF. The DNA of the CDR3 is TGCGCCAGCAGCCAAGATAACCGGGTTATCTACAATGAGCAGTTCTTC.